This TCR beta chain was documented in a study of neurological immune-mediated disorders. Study-level information: Relapsing-remitting disease was seen in about 90% of the roughly 35 multiple sclerosis patients, and secondary progressive disease was seen in 3.

The team produced cDNA through 5'RACE using 10-nucleotide random UMIs. TCRdb processed the 5' RACE reads anew with MiXCR; each CDR3 protein has one entry. Among 70,000 to 90,000 distinct CDR3 sequences listed, 4.5% to 6.5% were seen once. The unsorted libraries originated from 2 million PBMCs kept at -80 C. There are many counts of this clonotype. The sequence was obtained from a woman in her 30s with multiple sclerosis. What was sequenced was PBMCs.

The CDR3 DNA sequence: TGTGCCAGCAGTAGGGGACAGCCTACCTCTGGGGCCAACGTCCTGACTTTC. This translates into CASSRGQPTSGANVLTF. V usage is TRBV6-6 and J usage is TRBJ2-6; 7 positions agree with TRBD1. The germline CDR1 and CDR2 sequences are MNHNY and SVGAGI (reference sequence). With 5 bases clipped from V and 0 bases from J, the junction kept 7 bases outside the gene matches. The CDR3 sequence is 17 residues long.